The 21 T cell receptor beta chains presented below share a single source sample, sequenced in a study of blood T cell repertoires in COVID-19. Clones were read by immunoSEQ multiplex PCR, and TCRdb kept only the in-frame ones, dropping some. This sample has fewer than 200,000 clones, with less than 85% found just once. The specimen sequenced was PBMCs or T cells enriched from blood (not recorded which). All receptors derive from a man aged 50-60 years who had recovered from COVID-19.

CDR3 nucleotides: TGTGCCAACTCCCCACGGACAGGGAACACCGGGGAGCTGTTTTTT. Amino acids: CANSPRTGNTGELFF. The J gene is TRBJ2-2, the V gene TRBV18; TRBD1 aligns across 7 bases. Germline trimming cut 10 bases from V and 1 base from J; bases unmatched to any gene: 9. This CDR3 has 15 residues. In germline, CDR1 is KGHSH, CDR2 LQKENI.

Only a few counts were recorded for this clone. This chain connects TRBV5-1 to TRBJ2-1, with TRBD2 matching 10 bases. After removal of 1 base from V and 7 bases from J, the junction contained 5 bases not matched to a gene. CDR3 length equals 15 residues. Germline CDR1 reads SGHRS; CDR2 reads YFSETQ. DNA of the CDR3: TGCGCCAGCAGCTTGTTAGCGGGGGGTCTTAATGAGCAGTTCTTC. Amino acids: CASSLLAGGLNEQFF.

With regard to this clone: In the same sample, other DNA sequences code for this CDR3. The rearrangement links TRBV12-5 to TRBJ2-1; the match to TRBD1 covers 7 bases. CDR3 length: 15 amino acids. Looked up from germline, CDR1 is LGHNT and CDR2 is FRNRAP. With V trimmed by 1 base and J by 4 bases, 4 bases remained unmatched. This CDR3 is CASGLGTGSYNEQFF. The CDR3 DNA reads as TGTGCTAGTGGTTTGGGGACAGGCTCTTACAATGAGCAGTTCTTC.

The genes are TRBV7-2 and TRBJ1-1; 8 bases match TRBD1. V dropped 5 bases and J dropped 0; count of bases not matched to a gene: 2. The CDR3 is 14 amino acids. Germline-derived CDR1 and CDR2 are SGHTA and FQGNSA. The CDR3 reads CASSRDRMNTEAFF. In nucleotides, the CDR3 is TGTGCCAGCAGCAGGGACAGGATGAACACTGAAGCTTTCTTT.

This clone was seen only once. The CDR3 DNA reads TGTGCCAGCCAGGCGAGTTCACGGGGTGAAAAACTGTTTTTT. Its protein is CASQASSRGEKLFF. The chain joins TRBV27 to TRBJ1-4; D unclear. CDR1 MNHEY and CDR2 SMNVEV come from the germline V gene (reference sequence). V was clipped by 8 bases and J by 7 bases, with 17 bases between them. The length of the CDR3 is 14 residues.

CDR3 bases: TGCAGCGTTGATCGTGGGCAGGGGGCTAACTATGGCTACACCTTC. This sequence encodes CSVDRGQGANYGYTF. The chain recombines TRBV29-1 with TRBJ1-2; 7 bases are a match to TRBD1. Losses at the gene ends were 3 bases for V and 0 bases for J; bases not matched to a gene: 7. Germline V CDR1 and CDR2: SQVTM, ANQGSEA. The CDR3 sequence is 15 residues long.

This sequence joins TRBV10-3 and TRBJ2-2; D unclear. The CDR3 consists of 13 residues. V was pared by 2 bases and J by 6 bases, with 7 bases between. Germline V lookup: CDR1 ENHRY, CDR2 SYGVKD. CDR3 region: CAISEADSGELFF. DNA of the CDR3: TGTGCCATCAGTGAGGCCGACTCCGGGGAGCTGTTTTTT.

This clone was found a few times. This chain joins TRBV3-1 (or the pseudogene TRBV3-2) and TRBJ1-4, with 8 nucleotides matching TRBD1. The CDR3 loop spans 15 amino acids. Germline-derived CDR1 and CDR2 are LGHDT and YNNKEL (reference sequence). With 4 bases clipped from V and 8 bases from J, the junction kept 9 bases outside the gene matches. The CDR3 loop reads CASSRWGQVGEKLFF. The CDR3 nucleotides are TGTGCCAGCAGCCGTTGGGGACAGGTTGGAGAAAAACTGTTTTTT.

The V and J genes are TRBV5-1 and TRBJ1-6; D is perhaps TRBD1 (6 bases). The CDR3 is made up of 13 amino acids. Germline V gene sequence: CDR1 SGHRS, CDR2 YFSETQ. The V end lost 0 bases, the J end lost 12 bases, and 10 bases lay between the germline ends. The CDR3 nucleotides read TGCGCCAGCAGCTTGGAGGGGGACCGACCCCTCCACTTT. This translates into CASSLEGDRPLHF.

The chain has TRBV6-4 and TRBJ1-4; D possibly corresponds to TRBD1 (6 bases). Between the trimmed V and J ends, which lost 8 bases and 5 bases, there was a span of 12 bases. Germline V lookup: CDR1 MRHNA, CDR2 SNTAGT. The CDR3 has 13 residues. CDR3 DNA sequence: TGTGCCAGCGCAGGGGTGGGGAATGAAAAACTGTTTTTT. Protein sequence: CASAGVGNEKLFF.

This chain connects TRBV15 to TRBJ1-5; D gene unclear. The ends were cut back, 0 bases at V and 7 bases at J, with 4 bases in the middle. CDR1 and CDR2 (germline): LNHNV, YYDKDF (reference sequence). The CDR3 has 12 residues. This chain's CDR3 is CATSRDQQPQHF. In DNA, the CDR3 is TGTGCCACCAGCAGAGATCAACAGCCCCAGCATTTT. Filled out from reference TRBV15 and TRBJ1-5, the complete variable domain reads DAMVIQNPRYQVTQFGKPVTLSCSQTLNHNVMYWYQQKSSQAPKLLFHYYDKDFNNEADTPDNFQSRRPNTSFCFLDIRSPGLGDTAMYLCATSRDQQPQHFGDGTRLSIL.

J is TRBJ2-1 and V is TRBV7-2; 11 positions match TRBD2. J gave up 8 bases and V 1 base, and 16 bases lay outside the gene matches. CDR3 length equals 19 residues. Germline V CDR1 and CDR2: SGHTA, FQGNSA. The CDR3 spells CASSLERLAGGQPSDEQFF. As DNA, the CDR3 is TGTGCCAGCAGCTTAGAGCGGCTAGCGGGGGGTCAACCATCTGATGAGCAGTTCTTC.

The chain combines TRBV9 with TRBJ2-7; 12 bases are shared with TRBD2. Germline values: CDR1 SGDLS, CDR2 YYNGEE. There are 15 residues in the CDR3. V lost 4 bases to trimming and J lost 5 bases; unmatched junction nucleotides: 7. In DNA form, the CDR3 reads TGTGCCAGCAGCACAACTAGCGGGGGGTCCCACGAGCAGTACTTC. Residues: CASSTTSGGSHEQYF.

In its sample, this clone was seen once. V usage is TRBV7-2 and J usage is TRBJ2-4, with D possibly TRBD2 on 5 matching bases. V was trimmed by 2 bases and J by 8 bases, leaving 13 bases between them. CDR3 length: 14 residues. CDR1 is SGHTA, CDR2 FQGNSA, per germline. DNA for the CDR3: TGTGCCAGCAGCTTACTAGCAGGCCTGGACATTCAGTACTTC. Its translation: CASSLLAGLDIQYF.

The chain is built from TRBV13 and TRBJ2-2, with D perhaps TRBD2 (5 bases). V was cut by 2 bases and J by 0 bases, with 16 bases left in between. This CDR3 region has 18 residues. The germline V gene encodes CDR1 PRHDT and CDR2 FYEKMQ (reference sequence). The CDR3 here is CASSLRASLPTNTGELFF. CDR3 nucleotide sequence: TGTGCCAGCAGCTTAAGGGCTAGCTTACCCACGAACACCGGGGAGCTGTTTTTT. The full variable domain, with the rest looked up from reference TRBV13 and TRBJ2-2, is AAGVIQSPRHLIKEKRETATLKCYPIPRHDTVYWYQQGPGQDPQFLISFYEKMQSDKGSIPDRFSAQQFSDYHSELNMSSLELGDSALYFCASSLRASLPTNTGELFFGEGSRLTVL.

The chain carries TRBV6-5 and TRBJ1-2; a possible D gene is TRBD1 (6 bases). Germline V gene lookup returns CDR1 MNHEY and CDR2 SVGAGI. The CDR3 is 13 residues long. V lost 6 bases and J lost 2, with 10 bases in between. CDR3 coding DNA: TGTGCCAGCAGATCTCAGGGGAACTATGGCTACACCTTC. This gives the protein CASRSQGNYGYTF.

The rearrangement joins TRBV4-1 to TRBJ1-4; D call uncertain. The CDR3 is 13 residues long. Germline V CDR1 and CDR2: MGHRA, YSYEKL. Trimming took 1 base from V and 8 from J, leaving 8 bases between them. The CDR3 DNA reads as TGCGCCAGCAGCCAAGCGTACACCGAAAAACTGTTTTTT. This encodes CASSQAYTEKLFF.

The chain has TRBV6-5 and TRBJ1-4; D uncertain. V was pared by 3 bases and J by 3 bases, with 11 bases between. The CDR3 consists of 15 residues. Germline lookup yields CDR1 MNHEY and CDR2 SVGAGI. The CDR3 loop is CASSYREGANEKLFF. CDR3 DNA: TGTGCCAGCAGTTATAGGGAGGGTGCTAATGAAAAACTGTTTTTT.

V is TRBV5-4 and J is TRBJ1-2; D remains unclear. The V end lost 7 bases, the J end lost 2 bases, and 15 bases lay between the germline ends. The CDR3 length is 14 residues. CDR1 and CDR2 (germline): SGHNT, YYREEE (reference sequence). The CDR3 coding sequence is TGTGCCAGCCGCCGGGATGAAGGGAACTATGGCTACACCTTC. This sequence encodes CASRRDEGNYGYTF.

The chain links TRBV7-9 to TRBJ2-7, with D possibly TRBD2 on 6 matching bases. The V end lost 6 bases, the J end lost 5 bases, and 20 bases lay between the germline ends. Looked up from germline, CDR1 is SEHNR and CDR2 is FQNEAQ (reference sequence). This CDR3 has 15 amino acids. The CDR3, as DNA: TGTGCCAGCAGACTTACGGGCGGGGCAGCAGACGAGCAGTACTTC. Residues: CASRLTGGAADEQYF.

The CDR3 nucleotides are TGTGCCAGCAGACATACAGGGGGCGAGCAGTACTTC. It codes for CASRHTGGEQYF. The chain is built from TRBV6-6 and TRBJ2-7; 8 bases match TRBD1. CDR3 size: 12 residues. Germline-derived CDR1 and CDR2 are MNHNY and SVGAGI (reference sequence). V lost 6 bases and J lost 6; bases outside the gene matches: 4.